The T cell receptor beta chain under discussion was sequenced for a study of blood T cell repertoires in COVID-19. Study details: Spain, Italy and the United States supplied samples that represented acute and convalescent COVID-19. The analysed material was cDNA or gDNA that came from T cells, B-cell-depleted T cells, or PBMCs.

Enrolled during active infection, Seattle patients were then followed longitudinally. Here immunoSEQ multiplex PCR was the method, and the copy in TCRdb shows in-frame clones only, minus some. This table has approximately 180,000 clones, about 83% appearing once. V was pared by 1 base and J by 9 bases, with 4 bases between. Germline V gene sequence: CDR1 LNHDA, CDR2 SQIVND (reference sequence). The CDR3 has 11 residues. V usage is TRBV19 and J usage is TRBJ2-1; D is uncertain. Material for sequencing was peripheral blood. The receptor was derived from a woman between 70 and 85 years old with COVID-19, enrolled during active disease. Here the CDR3 reads CASSIAGEQFF. The CDR3 DNA follows: TGTGCCAGTAGTATAGCGGGTGAGCAGTTCTTC.